The subject of this entry is one T cell receptor beta chain. Its antigen is unknown. Relative to the germline gene, one junction end is altered; a read error may explain this. The data were taken from a study of post-analysis software for immune sequencing data. Per germline, CDR1 SEHNR and CDR2 FQNEAQ (reference sequence). The CDR3 is made up of 15 amino acids. Study-level points and caveats: Strong co-clustering by F measure linked samples that shared a preparation batch. Diversity measured as normalized Chao1 was significantly lower in multiple sclerosis patients than in controls. TRBV segments more frequent in patients than in controls numbered a few and included TRBV5-6, TRBV5-1 and TRBV20-1.

cDNA libraries of TCR beta carried unique molecular identifiers. Input populations of roughly 1 to 11 million T cells gave rise to 500,000 or so cDNA molecules. TCRdb used MiXCR to reprocess the PCR reads, holding one entry per CDR3 protein. The data hold 800,000 to 950,000 distinct CDR3 sequences, with about 50% observed a single time. This sequence originates from a girl aged 10 to 17 with multiple sclerosis. The sequenced sample was blood. The chain recombines TRBV7-9 with TRBJ2-3, with 8 bases lining up with TRBD1. For the CDR3, the DNA is TGTGCCAACAGCTTAAAACAGGGGGTTAGAGATACGCAGTATTTT. It is translated as CANSLKQGVRDTQYF.